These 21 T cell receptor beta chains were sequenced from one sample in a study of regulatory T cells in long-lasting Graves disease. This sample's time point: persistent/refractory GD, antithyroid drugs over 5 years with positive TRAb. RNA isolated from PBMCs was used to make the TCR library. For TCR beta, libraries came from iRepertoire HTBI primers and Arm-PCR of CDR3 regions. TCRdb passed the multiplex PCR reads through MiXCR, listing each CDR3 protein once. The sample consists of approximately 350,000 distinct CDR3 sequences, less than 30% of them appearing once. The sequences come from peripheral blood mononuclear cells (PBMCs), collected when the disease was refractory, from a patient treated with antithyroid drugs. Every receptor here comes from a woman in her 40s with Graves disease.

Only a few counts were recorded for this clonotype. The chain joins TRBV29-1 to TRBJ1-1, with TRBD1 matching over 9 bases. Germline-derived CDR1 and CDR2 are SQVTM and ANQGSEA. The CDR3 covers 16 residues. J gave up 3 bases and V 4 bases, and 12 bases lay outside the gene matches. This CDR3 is CSVGPRQGDVYTEAFF. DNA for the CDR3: TGCAGCGTTGGCCCGAGACAGGGGGATGTCTACACTGAAGCTTTCTTT.

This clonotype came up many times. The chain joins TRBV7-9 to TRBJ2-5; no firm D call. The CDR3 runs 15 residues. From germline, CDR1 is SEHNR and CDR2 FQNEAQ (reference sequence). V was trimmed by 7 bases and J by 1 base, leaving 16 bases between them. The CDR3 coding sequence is TGTGCCAGCAACCCATCACGAAACACCCAAGAGACCCAGTACTTC. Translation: CASNPSRNTQETQYF.

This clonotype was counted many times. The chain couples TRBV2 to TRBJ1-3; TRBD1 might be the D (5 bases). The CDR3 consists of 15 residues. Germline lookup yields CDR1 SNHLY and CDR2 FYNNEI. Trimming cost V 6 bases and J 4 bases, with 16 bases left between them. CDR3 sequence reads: CASRKMGGEGNTIYF. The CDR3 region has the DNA TGTGCCAGCAGGAAGATGGGGGGAGAAGGAAACACCATATATTTT.

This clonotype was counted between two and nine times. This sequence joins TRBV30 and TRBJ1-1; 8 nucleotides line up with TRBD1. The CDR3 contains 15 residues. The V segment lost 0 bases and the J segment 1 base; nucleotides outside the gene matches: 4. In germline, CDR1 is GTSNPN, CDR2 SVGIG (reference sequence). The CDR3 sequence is CAWSVLGQGNTEAFF. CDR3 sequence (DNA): TGTGCCTGGAGTGTTCTCGGACAGGGGAACACTGAAGCTTTCTTT.

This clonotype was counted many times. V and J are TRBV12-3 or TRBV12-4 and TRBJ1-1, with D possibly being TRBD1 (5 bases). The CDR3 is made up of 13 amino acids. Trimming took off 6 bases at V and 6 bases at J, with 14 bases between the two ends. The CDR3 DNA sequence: TGTGCCAGCAGCTCCTCAGGGAGAGCTGAAGCTTTCTTT. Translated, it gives CASSSSGRAEAFF.

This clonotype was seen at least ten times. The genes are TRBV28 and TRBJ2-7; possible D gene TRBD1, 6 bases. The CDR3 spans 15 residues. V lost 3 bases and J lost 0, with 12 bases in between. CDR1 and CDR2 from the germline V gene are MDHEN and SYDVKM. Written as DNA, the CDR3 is TGTGCCAGCAGTTTTTCTGGGGGCAGCTCCTACGAGCAGTACTTC. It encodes CASSFSGGSSYEQYF.

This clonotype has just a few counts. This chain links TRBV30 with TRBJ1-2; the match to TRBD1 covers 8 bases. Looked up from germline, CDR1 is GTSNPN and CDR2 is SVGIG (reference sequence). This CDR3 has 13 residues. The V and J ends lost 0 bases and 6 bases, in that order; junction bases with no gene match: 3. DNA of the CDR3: TGTGCCTGGAGTGTACCAGGGGGCGATGGCTACACCTTC. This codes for CAWSVPGGDGYTF.

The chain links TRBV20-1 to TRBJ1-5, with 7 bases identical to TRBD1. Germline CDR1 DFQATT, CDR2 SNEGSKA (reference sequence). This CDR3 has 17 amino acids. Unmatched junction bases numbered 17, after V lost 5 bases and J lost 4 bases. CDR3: CSARRDRGNGLNQPQHF. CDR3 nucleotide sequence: TGCAGTGCTCGAAGGGACAGAGGAAACGGGTTAAATCAGCCCCAGCATTTT.

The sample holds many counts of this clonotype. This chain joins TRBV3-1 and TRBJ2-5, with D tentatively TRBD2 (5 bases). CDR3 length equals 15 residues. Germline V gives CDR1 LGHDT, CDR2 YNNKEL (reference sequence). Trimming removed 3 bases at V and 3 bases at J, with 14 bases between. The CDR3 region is CASSHFRDTKETQYF. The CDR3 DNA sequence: TGTGCCAGCAGCCACTTCCGGGATACCAAAGAGACCCAGTACTTC.

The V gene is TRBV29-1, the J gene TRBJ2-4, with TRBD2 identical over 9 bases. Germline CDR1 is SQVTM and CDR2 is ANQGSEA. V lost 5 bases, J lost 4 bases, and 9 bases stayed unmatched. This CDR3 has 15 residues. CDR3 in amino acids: CSVFGLAGLKNIQYF. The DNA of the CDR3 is TGCAGCGTTTTCGGCCTAGCGGGATTAAAAAACATTCAGTACTTC.

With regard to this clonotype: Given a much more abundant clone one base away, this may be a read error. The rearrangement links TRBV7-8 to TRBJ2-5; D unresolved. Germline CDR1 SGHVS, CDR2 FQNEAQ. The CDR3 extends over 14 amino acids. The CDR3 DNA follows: TGTGCCAGCAGCTCCTACAAGGAGACGGAGACCCAGCACTTC. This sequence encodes CASSSYKETETQHF.

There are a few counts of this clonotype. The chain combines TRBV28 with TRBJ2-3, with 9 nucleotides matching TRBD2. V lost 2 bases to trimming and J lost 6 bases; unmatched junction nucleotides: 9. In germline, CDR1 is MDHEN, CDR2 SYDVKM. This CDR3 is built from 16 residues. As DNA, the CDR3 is TGTGCCAGCAGTTTAGTGGGCGGGAGGGCATACGATACGCAGTATTTT. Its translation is CASSLVGGRAYDTQYF.

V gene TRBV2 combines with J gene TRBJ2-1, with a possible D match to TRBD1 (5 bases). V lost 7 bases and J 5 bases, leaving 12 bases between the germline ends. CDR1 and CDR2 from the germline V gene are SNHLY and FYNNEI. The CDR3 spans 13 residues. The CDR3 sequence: CASIHRQHNEQFF. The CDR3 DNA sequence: TGTGCCAGCATTCACAGGCAGCACAATGAGCAGTTCTTC.

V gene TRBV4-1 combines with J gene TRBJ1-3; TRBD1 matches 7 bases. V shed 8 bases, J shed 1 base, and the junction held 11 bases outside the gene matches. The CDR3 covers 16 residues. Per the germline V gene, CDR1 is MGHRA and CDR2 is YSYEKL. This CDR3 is CASGTIGTVSGNTIYF. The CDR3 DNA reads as TGCGCCAGCGGAACTATTGGGACAGTATCTGGAAACACCATATATTTT.

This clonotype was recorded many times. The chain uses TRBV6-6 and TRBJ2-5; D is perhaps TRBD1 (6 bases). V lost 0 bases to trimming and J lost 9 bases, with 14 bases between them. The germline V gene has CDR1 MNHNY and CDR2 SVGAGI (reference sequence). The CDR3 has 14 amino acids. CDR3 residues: CASSYSPDSYAQYF. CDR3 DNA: TGTGCCAGCAGTTACTCGCCGGACAGTTACGCCCAGTACTTC.

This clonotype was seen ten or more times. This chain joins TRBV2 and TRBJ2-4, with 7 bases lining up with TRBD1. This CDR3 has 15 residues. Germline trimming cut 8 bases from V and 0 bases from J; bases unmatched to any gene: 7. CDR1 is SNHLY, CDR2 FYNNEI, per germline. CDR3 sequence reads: CASGTGALAKNIQYF. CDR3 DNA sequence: TGTGCCAGCGGAACAGGGGCCCTAGCCAAAAACATTCAGTACTTC.

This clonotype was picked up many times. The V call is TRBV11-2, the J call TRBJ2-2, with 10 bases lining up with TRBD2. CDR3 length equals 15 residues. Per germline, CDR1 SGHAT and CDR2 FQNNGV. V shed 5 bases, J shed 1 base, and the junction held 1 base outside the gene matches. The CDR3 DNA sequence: TGTGCCAGCAGCGGGACTAGCGTGAACACCGGGGAGCTGTTTTTT. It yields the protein CASSGTSVNTGELFF.

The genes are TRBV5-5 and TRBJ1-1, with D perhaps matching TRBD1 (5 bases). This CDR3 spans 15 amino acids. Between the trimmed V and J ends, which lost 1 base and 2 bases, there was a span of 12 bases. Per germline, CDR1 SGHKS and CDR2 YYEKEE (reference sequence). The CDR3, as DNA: TGTGCCAGCAGCTTGAGTGGGGCAGGAAACACTGAAGCTTTCTTT. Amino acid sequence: CASSLSGAGNTEAFF.

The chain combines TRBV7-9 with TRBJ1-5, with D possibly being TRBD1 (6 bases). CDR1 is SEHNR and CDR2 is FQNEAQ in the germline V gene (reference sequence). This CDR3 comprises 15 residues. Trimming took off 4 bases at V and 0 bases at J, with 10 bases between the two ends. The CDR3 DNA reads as TGTGCCAGCAGCTCCGGGACATATAGCAATCAGCCCCAGCATTTT. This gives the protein CASSSGTYSNQPQHF.

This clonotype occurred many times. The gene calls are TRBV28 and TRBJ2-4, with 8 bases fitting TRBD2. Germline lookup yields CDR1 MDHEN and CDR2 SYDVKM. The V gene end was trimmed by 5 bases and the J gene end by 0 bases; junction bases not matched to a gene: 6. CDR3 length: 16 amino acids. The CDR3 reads CASSISGKLAKNIQYF. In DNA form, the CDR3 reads TGTGCCAGCAGTATTAGCGGGAAACTAGCCAAAAACATTCAGTACTTC.

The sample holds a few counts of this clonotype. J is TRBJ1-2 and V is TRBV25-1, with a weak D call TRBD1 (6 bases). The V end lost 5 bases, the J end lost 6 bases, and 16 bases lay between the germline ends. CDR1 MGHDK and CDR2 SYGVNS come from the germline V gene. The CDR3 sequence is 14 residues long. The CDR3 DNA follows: TGTGCCAGCAGTAATTCGGGGGGCGCGAATGGCTACACCTTC. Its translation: CASSNSGGANGYTF.